A selection of T cell receptor beta chains follows, all from one sample in a study of shared clonotypes between healthy human individuals. The method was immunoSEQ multiplex PCR; TCRdb's version includes in-frame clones alone and lacks a portion of them. The table includes about 2.3 million clones, 80% to 95% detected once. The sequenced sample was naive CD4+ T cells from PBMCs. These receptors were collected from a man aged 18 to 29 in good health. Some clones in this sample may be carry-over from other donors' samples. Both conserved end residues are part of each CDR3. Each record gives: clone size, V gene, CDR3 length, J gene, D gene, CDR3 protein, CDR3 DNA. A D gene is named only where the DNA matches it firmly. Some rows mark clone size as missing; the rest say once, few, many or name a class of expanded clone.

abundance: -; v_gene: TRBV4-2; len: 15; j_gene: TRBJ2-5; d_gene: -; CDR3aa: CASSQDEQGEETQYF; CDR3nt: TGTGCCAGCAGCCAAGATGAACAGGGCGAGGAGACCCAGTACTTC
abundance: -; v_gene: TRBV2; len: 15; j_gene: TRBJ2-3; d_gene: TRBD2; CDR3aa: CASRIGLAGTDTQYF; CDR3nt: TGTGCCAGCAGGATCGGACTAGCCGGCACAGATACGCAGTATTTT
abundance: -; v_gene: TRBV4-1; len: 16; j_gene: TRBJ1-1; d_gene: TRBD1; CDR3aa: CASTPGGQGRNTEAFF; CDR3nt: TGCGCCAGCACTCCGGGGGGACAGGGAAGGAACACTGAAGCTTTCTTT
abundance: -; v_gene: TRBV5-1; len: 15; j_gene: TRBJ2-3; d_gene: -; CDR3aa: CASSGEVQGTDTQYF; CDR3nt: TGCGCCAGCAGCGGGGAGGTACAGGGAACAGATACGCAGTATTTT
abundance: -; v_gene: TRBV18; len: 14; j_gene: TRBJ1-2; d_gene: -; CDR3aa: CASSPLDSNYGYTF; CDR3nt: TGTGCCAGCTCACCGCTGGACAGCAACTATGGCTACACCTTC
abundance: once; v_gene: TRBV19; len: 14; j_gene: TRBJ2-2; d_gene: TRBD1; CDR3aa: CASRPTGSTGELFF; CDR3nt: TGTGCCAGTAGACCGACAGGGTCCACCGGGGAGCTGTTTTTT
abundance: -; v_gene: TRBV6-5; len: 15; j_gene: TRBJ1-1; d_gene: -; CDR3aa: CASSPGGAWDTEAFF; CDR3nt: TGTGCCAGCAGCCCCGGCGGAGCTTGGGACACTGAAGCTTTCTTT
abundance: once; v_gene: TRBV29-1; len: 14; j_gene: TRBJ1-2; d_gene: TRBD1; CDR3aa: CSAEGTTGSEGYTF; CDR3nt: TGCAGCGCCGAGGGCACGACAGGGTCAGAAGGCTACACCTTC
abundance: -; v_gene: TRBV6-5; len: 15; j_gene: TRBJ1-1; d_gene: -; CDR3aa: CASRTTLRGNTEAFF; CDR3nt: TGTGCCAGCAGAACCACTCTCAGGGGTAACACTGAAGCTTTCTTT
abundance: -; v_gene: TRBV18; len: 14; j_gene: TRBJ2-7; d_gene: TRBD1; CDR3aa: CASSSGQGAYEQYF; CDR3nt: TGTGCCAGCTCATCGGGACAGGGGGCCTACGAGCAGTACTTC
abundance: few; v_gene: TRBV2; len: 13; j_gene: TRBJ1-1; d_gene: -; CDR3aa: CASIFRQNTEAFF; CDR3nt: TGTGCCAGCATCTTTCGACAGAACACTGAAGCTTTCTTT
abundance: -; v_gene: TRBV5-1; len: 14; j_gene: TRBJ1-1; d_gene: -; CDR3aa: CASSYRDTTTEAFF; CDR3nt: TGCGCCAGCAGCTACCGGGACACCACCACTGAAGCTTTCTTT
abundance: -; v_gene: TRBV6-1; len: 16; j_gene: TRBJ2-3; d_gene: TRBD2; CDR3aa: CASSEILAGVLDTQYF; CDR3nt: TGTGCCAGCAGTGAGATTCTAGCGGGAGTCCTAGATACGCAGTATTTT
abundance: once; v_gene: TRBV4-2; len: 15; j_gene: TRBJ2-6; d_gene: -; CDR3aa: CASSQDPTGANVPTF; CDR3nt: TGTGCCAGCAGCCAAGACCCAACTGGGGCCAACGTCCCGACTTTC
abundance: -; v_gene: TRBV28; len: 17; j_gene: TRBJ2-1; d_gene: -; CDR3aa: CASLNPGPLQTGNEQFF; CDR3nt: TGTGCCAGCTTAAACCCTGGACCGCTCCAGACGGGTAATGAGCAGTTCTTC
abundance: -; v_gene: TRBV11-2; len: 13; j_gene: TRBJ2-3; d_gene: -; CDR3aa: CASSPTLADTQYF; CDR3nt: TGTGCCAGCAGCCCCACTCTCGCAGATACGCAGTATTTT
abundance: -; v_gene: TRBV10-1; len: 16; j_gene: TRBJ1-2; d_gene: TRBD1; CDR3aa: CASSPPPGQMNYGYTF; CDR3nt: TGCGCCAGCAGCCCGCCCCCGGGACAGATGAACTATGGCTACACCTTC
abundance: -; v_gene: TRBV6-6; len: 15; j_gene: TRBJ2-7; d_gene: TRBD1; CDR3aa: CASSYSGQVSYEQYF; CDR3nt: TGTGCCAGCAGTTACTCGGGACAGGTTTCCTACGAGCAGTACTTC
abundance: -; v_gene: TRBV5-1; len: 13; j_gene: TRBJ2-1; d_gene: -; CDR3aa: CASSLGDYNEQFF; CDR3nt: TGCGCCAGCAGCTTAGGCGACTACAATGAGCAGTTCTTC
abundance: -; v_gene: TRBV5-1; len: 13; j_gene: TRBJ2-2; d_gene: -; CDR3aa: CASSFLNTGELFF; CDR3nt: TGCGCCAGCAGCTTCCTTAACACCGGGGAGCTGTTTTTT
abundance: -; v_gene: TRBV28; len: 16; j_gene: TRBJ1-5; d_gene: TRBD1; CDR3aa: CASSLGRQGFVVAQHF; CDR3nt: TGTGCCAGCAGTTTAGGCCGACAGGGTTTCGTTGTGGCCCAGCATTTT
abundance: -; v_gene: TRBV11-2; len: 11; j_gene: TRBJ2-5; d_gene: -; CDR3aa: CASGQGETQYF; CDR3nt: TGTGCCAGCGGGCAGGGGGAGACCCAGTACTTC
abundance: -; v_gene: TRBV15; len: 14; j_gene: TRBJ2-7; d_gene: -; CDR3aa: CATSPGDSPYEQYF; CDR3nt: TGTGCCACCAGTCCCGGAGACAGCCCCTACGAGCAGTACTTC
abundance: -; v_gene: TRBV18; len: 18; j_gene: TRBJ2-2; d_gene: TRBD2; CDR3aa: CASSPPSSGRAEFGELFF; CDR3nt: TGTGCCAGCTCACCACCGTCTAGCGGGAGGGCCGAATTCGGGGAGCTGTTTTTT
abundance: -; v_gene: TRBV2; len: 15; j_gene: TRBJ2-1; d_gene: -; CDR3aa: CASSLRLRGVAEQFF; CDR3nt: TGTGCCAGCAGTCTCAGGCTTAGGGGGGTCGCTGAGCAGTTCTTC
abundance: -; v_gene: TRBV2; len: 15; j_gene: TRBJ1-3; d_gene: TRBD1; CDR3aa: CASSEGQVSGNTIYF; CDR3nt: TGTGCCAGCAGTGAGGGACAGGTCTCTGGAAACACCATATATTTT
abundance: -; v_gene: TRBV6-1; len: 12; j_gene: TRBJ1-2; d_gene: -; CDR3aa: CASSRNRDGYTF; CDR3nt: TGTGCCAGCAGCCGTAACAGGGATGGCTACACCTTC
abundance: -; v_gene: TRBV4-1; len: 16; j_gene: TRBJ2-7; d_gene: TRBD2; CDR3aa: CASSQDSSGRGYEQYF; CDR3nt: TGCGCCAGCAGCCAAGATTCTAGCGGGAGGGGGTACGAGCAGTACTTC
abundance: -; v_gene: TRBV15; len: 16; j_gene: TRBJ2-7; d_gene: TRBD2; CDR3aa: CATTSGRQARSYEQYF; CDR3nt: TGTGCCACGACCAGCGGGAGGCAGGCAAGATCCTACGAGCAGTACTTC
abundance: -; v_gene: TRBV5-1; len: 15; j_gene: TRBJ2-5; d_gene: -; CDR3aa: CASSLWTVGRETQYF; CDR3nt: TGCGCCAGCAGCTTGTGGACGGTGGGTCGAGAGACCCAGTACTTC
abundance: -; v_gene: TRBV11-2; len: 16; j_gene: TRBJ1-2; d_gene: TRBD1; CDR3aa: CASSRWASRGRVGYTF; CDR3nt: TGTGCCAGCAGCCGCTGGGCATCCAGGGGGCGGGTTGGCTACACCTTC
abundance: -; v_gene: TRBV6-1; len: 12; j_gene: TRBJ2-3; d_gene: -; CDR3aa: CATSVTGDTQYF; CDR3nt: TGTGCCACCAGTGTGACCGGAGATACGCAGTATTTT
abundance: -; v_gene: TRBV25-1; len: 18; j_gene: TRBJ2-1; d_gene: -; CDR3aa: CASSGPKNEPGSYNEQFF; CDR3nt: TGTGCCAGCAGTGGTCCTAAGAACGAGCCAGGCTCCTACAATGAGCAGTTCTTC
abundance: -; v_gene: TRBV29-1; len: 13; j_gene: TRBJ2-7; d_gene: -; CDR3aa: CSAQGLWGYEQYF; CDR3nt: TGCAGCGCCCAGGGACTCTGGGGCTACGAGCAGTACTTC
abundance: -; v_gene: TRBV6-5; len: 14; j_gene: TRBJ2-7; d_gene: TRBD2; CDR3aa: CASSYSGTSYEQYF; CDR3nt: TGTGCCAGCAGTTACTCCGGGACTAGTTACGAGCAGTACTTC
abundance: -; v_gene: TRBV7-6; len: 13; j_gene: TRBJ1-5; d_gene: -; CDR3aa: CASSLGYDQPQHF; CDR3nt: TGTGCCAGCAGCTTAGGTTATGATCAGCCCCAGCATTTT